These T cell receptor beta chains were read from a single sample in a study of blood T cells in healthy people across ages. TCRdb analysed the 5' RACE reads with MiXCR anew, one entry per CDR3 protein. The sample shows 1,500,000 or so distinct CDR3 sequences, 59% of them seen only once. Sequenced: blood. Receptors originate from a man younger than 30 in good health. Each CDR3 is given with its conserved first and last residue. The order of the fields is V gene, J gene, D gene, clone size, CDR3 DNA, CDR3 protein. The D gene is left open where the match is weak. Clone size is not always given. Where it is, it says once, few, many or a class for expanded clones.

v_gene: TRBV11-2; j_gene: TRBJ2-7; d_gene: NA; abundance: NA; CDR3nt: TGTGCCAGCAGCTTAGATCTGACAGTTGTACCAAAGCAGTACTTC; CDR3aa: CASSLDLTVVPKQYF
v_gene: TRBV2; j_gene: TRBJ2-2; d_gene: TRBD1; abundance: NA; CDR3nt: TGTGCCAGCAAGGGACAGATGAACACCGGGGAGCTGTTTTTT; CDR3aa: CASKGQMNTGELFF
v_gene: TRBV5-5; j_gene: TRBJ1-2; d_gene: TRBD1; abundance: NA; CDR3nt: TGTGCCAGCAGCCTCCCGACAGGGATCTCAAGCGGCTACACCTTC; CDR3aa: CASSLPTGISSGYTF
v_gene: TRBV6-1; j_gene: TRBJ1-2; d_gene: NA; abundance: once; CDR3nt: NA; CDR3aa: CASSNRDSILANGYTF
v_gene: TRBV4-1; j_gene: TRBJ1-1; d_gene: NA; abundance: NA; CDR3nt: TGCGCCAGCAGCCGAGCTCGGGAGGTGGCCACTGAAGCTTTCTTT; CDR3aa: CASSRAREVATEAFF
v_gene: TRBV29-1; j_gene: TRBJ1-2; d_gene: NA; abundance: NA; CDR3nt: TGCAGCGCTATTATTACGGGAGACCCTTTGAGCTACACCTTC; CDR3aa: CSAIITGDPLSYTF
v_gene: TRBV12-3/TRBV12-4; j_gene: TRBJ2-5; d_gene: TRBD1; abundance: few; CDR3nt: TGTGCCAGCAGTGATCGGACAGGGCTGGAGACCCAGTACTTC; CDR3aa: CASSDRTGLETQYF
v_gene: TRBV9; j_gene: TRBJ2-7; d_gene: NA; abundance: NA; CDR3nt: TGTGCCAGCAGCCCGCAAAATAGTAACGAGCAGTACTTC; CDR3aa: CASSPQNSNEQYF
v_gene: TRBV7-2; j_gene: TRBJ2-1; d_gene: NA; abundance: many; CDR3nt: TGTGCCAGCAGCTTGACTTCGGGGAACAATGAGCAGTTCTTC; CDR3aa: CASSLTSGNNEQFF
v_gene: TRBV10-3; j_gene: TRBJ1-2; d_gene: NA; abundance: NA; CDR3nt: TGTGCCATCATTCCAGTCCTTGGCTACACCTTC; CDR3aa: CAIIPVLGYTF
v_gene: TRBV7-9; j_gene: TRBJ2-3; d_gene: TRBD2; abundance: NA; CDR3nt: TGTGCCAGCAGCTCTACATCAGGGACTAGCGGGGCCAGCACAGATACGCAGTATTTT; CDR3aa: CASSSTSGTSGASTDTQYF
v_gene: TRBV2; j_gene: TRBJ2-1; d_gene: NA; abundance: NA; CDR3nt: TGTGCCAGCAGTGATCTACAAGGGTGGGGCAATGAGCAGTTCTTC; CDR3aa: CASSDLQGWGNEQFF
v_gene: TRBV6-2/TRBV6-3; j_gene: TRBJ1-2; d_gene: NA; abundance: NA; CDR3nt: TGTGCCAGCAGTTACGACGGTTGGGGCTACACCTTC; CDR3aa: CASSYDGWGYTF
v_gene: TRBV20-1; j_gene: TRBJ2-1; d_gene: NA; abundance: NA; CDR3nt: TGCAGTGCTCCTTCCAGAGGGGCTGAGCAGTTCTTC; CDR3aa: CSAPSRGAEQFF
v_gene: TRBV5-5; j_gene: TRBJ2-1; d_gene: TRBD1; abundance: NA; CDR3nt: TGTGCCAGCAGCTTGGCAGGACAGGTTATGACCTACAATGAGCAGTTCTTC; CDR3aa: CASSLAGQVMTYNEQFF
v_gene: TRBV10-3; j_gene: TRBJ2-7; d_gene: NA; abundance: NA; CDR3nt: TGTGCCATCAGTGAGTCTTTTACGGGGGAGCAGTACTTC; CDR3aa: CAISESFTGEQYF
v_gene: TRBV12-3/TRBV12-4; j_gene: TRBJ2-2; d_gene: TRBD1; abundance: NA; CDR3nt: TGTGCCAGCAGTCGACAGGGGCCGGGGACCGGGGAGCTGTTTTTT; CDR3aa: CASSRQGPGTGELFF
v_gene: TRBV19; j_gene: TRBJ2-1; d_gene: NA; abundance: once; CDR3nt: TGTGCCGTCTCGAGGGGCGCCTACAATGAGCAGTTCTTC; CDR3aa: CAVSRGAYNEQFF
v_gene: TRBV6-2/TRBV6-3; j_gene: TRBJ1-6; d_gene: NA; abundance: NA; CDR3nt: TGTGCCAGCGGAATTACCAAGGGTTCACCCCTCCACTTT; CDR3aa: CASGITKGSPLHF
v_gene: TRBV5-1; j_gene: TRBJ2-3; d_gene: TRBD1; abundance: NA; CDR3nt: TGCGCCAGCAGCTTGGTAGGACAGGCCCAAGATACGCAGTATTTT; CDR3aa: CASSLVGQAQDTQYF
v_gene: TRBV7-2; j_gene: TRBJ2-3; d_gene: NA; abundance: many; CDR3nt: TGTGCCAGCTCCCCCTGGGCAGATACGCAGTATTTT; CDR3aa: CASSPWADTQYF
v_gene: TRBV20-1; j_gene: TRBJ2-7; d_gene: TRBD1; abundance: NA; CDR3nt: TGCAGTGCTAGAAGAACAGGGGGCTCTAGCGAGCAGTACTTC; CDR3aa: CSARRTGGSSEQYF
v_gene: TRBV6-5; j_gene: TRBJ2-7; d_gene: NA; abundance: NA; CDR3nt: TGTGCCAGCAGCCCGCTTGGAGGTCCGGGCTACTACGAGCAGTACTTC; CDR3aa: CASSPLGGPGYYEQYF
v_gene: TRBV4-1; j_gene: TRBJ2-7; d_gene: TRBD2; abundance: once; CDR3nt: TGCGCCAGCAGCCAAGGACCTAGCGGCCATTACGAGTACTCCTACGAGCAGTACTTC; CDR3aa: CASSQGPSGHYEYSYEQYF
v_gene: TRBV3-1; j_gene: TRBJ2-7; d_gene: NA; abundance: few; CDR3nt: TGTGCCAGCAGCCAAGGCAGGGTAAGAGGAGAGCAGTACTTC; CDR3aa: CASSQGRVRGEQYF
v_gene: TRBV29-1; j_gene: TRBJ1-1; d_gene: NA; abundance: NA; CDR3nt: TGCAGCGTTCCCAAAGGACCTTCGAACACTGAAGCTTTCTTT; CDR3aa: CSVPKGPSNTEAFF
v_gene: TRBV4-2; j_gene: TRBJ2-1; d_gene: TRBD1; abundance: few; CDR3nt: TGTGCCAGCAGCCCCCCCGGGACAGGCGATGAGCAGTTCTTC; CDR3aa: CASSPPGTGDEQFF
v_gene: TRBV4-1; j_gene: TRBJ2-3; d_gene: TRBD2; abundance: NA; CDR3nt: TGCGCCAGCAGCCAAAGGTCCAGCGGGGGGGCTAGCACAGATACGCAGTATTTT; CDR3aa: CASSQRSSGGASTDTQYF
v_gene: TRBV6-1; j_gene: TRBJ2-3; d_gene: NA; abundance: NA; CDR3nt: TGTGCCCTCGGGGTAACCGCCCACTTCACAGATACGCAGTATTTT; CDR3aa: CALGVTAHFTDTQYF
v_gene: TRBV19; j_gene: TRBJ1-5; d_gene: TRBD1; abundance: NA; CDR3nt: TGTGTCACCCTTCCGGGACAGGGGGTTCAGCCCCAGCATTTT; CDR3aa: CVTLPGQGVQPQHF
v_gene: TRBV29-1; j_gene: TRBJ2-5; d_gene: NA; abundance: NA; CDR3nt: TGCAGCGTCGGGGCGGGTCAAGAGGCCCAGTACTTC; CDR3aa: CSVGAGQEAQYF
v_gene: TRBV10-3; j_gene: TRBJ1-1; d_gene: NA; abundance: NA; CDR3nt: TGTGCCACAGCCGGTCAGGGTAGTACTGAAGCTTTCTTT; CDR3aa: CATAGQGSTEAFF
v_gene: TRBV28; j_gene: TRBJ2-3; d_gene: TRBD1; abundance: NA; CDR3nt: TGTGCCAGCACCTTAGGACAGGGGGACACAGATACGCAGTATTTT; CDR3aa: CASTLGQGDTDTQYF
v_gene: TRBV6-5; j_gene: TRBJ2-2; d_gene: TRBD1; abundance: NA; CDR3nt: TGTGCCAGCAGTCTGACAGGGTGGAAAGGGCCCGGGGAGCTGTTTTTT; CDR3aa: CASSLTGWKGPGELFF
v_gene: TRBV29-1; j_gene: TRBJ2-7; d_gene: TRBD1; abundance: few; CDR3nt: TGCAGCGTTGAAGTGGGACAGCTTCCCTACGAGCAGTACTTC; CDR3aa: CSVEVGQLPYEQYF
v_gene: TRBV27; j_gene: TRBJ1-6; d_gene: TRBD1; abundance: NA; CDR3nt: TGTGCCAGCAGTTTATCACCGGACAGGGGAGTTTCACCCCTCCACTTT; CDR3aa: CASSLSPDRGVSPLHF
v_gene: TRBV2; j_gene: TRBJ2-7; d_gene: TRBD2; abundance: NA; CDR3nt: TGTGCCAGCAGTGAAGCGCAAGCGGGAGTCCACGAGCAGTACTTC; CDR3aa: CASSEAQAGVHEQYF